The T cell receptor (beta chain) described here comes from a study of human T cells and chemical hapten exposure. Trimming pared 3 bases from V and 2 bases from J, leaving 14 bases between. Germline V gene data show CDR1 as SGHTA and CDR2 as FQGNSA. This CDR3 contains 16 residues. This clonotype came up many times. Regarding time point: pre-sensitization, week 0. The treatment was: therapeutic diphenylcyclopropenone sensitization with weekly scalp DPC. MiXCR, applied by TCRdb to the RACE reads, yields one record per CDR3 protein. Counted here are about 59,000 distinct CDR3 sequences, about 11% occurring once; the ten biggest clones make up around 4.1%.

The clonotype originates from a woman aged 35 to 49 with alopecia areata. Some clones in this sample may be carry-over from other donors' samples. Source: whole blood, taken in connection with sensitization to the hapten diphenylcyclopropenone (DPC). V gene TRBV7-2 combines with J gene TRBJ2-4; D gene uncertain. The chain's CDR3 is CASSLLHRLPKNIQYF. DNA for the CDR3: TGTGCCAGCAGCTTGTTGCACCGCTTACCCAAAAACATTCAGTACTTC. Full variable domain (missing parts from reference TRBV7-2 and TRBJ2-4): GAGVSQSPSNKVTEKGKDVELRCDPISGHTALYWYRQSLGQGLEFLIYFQGNSAPDKSGLPSDRFSAERTGGSVSTLTIQRTQQEDSAVYLCASSLLHRLPKNIQYFGAGTRLSVL.